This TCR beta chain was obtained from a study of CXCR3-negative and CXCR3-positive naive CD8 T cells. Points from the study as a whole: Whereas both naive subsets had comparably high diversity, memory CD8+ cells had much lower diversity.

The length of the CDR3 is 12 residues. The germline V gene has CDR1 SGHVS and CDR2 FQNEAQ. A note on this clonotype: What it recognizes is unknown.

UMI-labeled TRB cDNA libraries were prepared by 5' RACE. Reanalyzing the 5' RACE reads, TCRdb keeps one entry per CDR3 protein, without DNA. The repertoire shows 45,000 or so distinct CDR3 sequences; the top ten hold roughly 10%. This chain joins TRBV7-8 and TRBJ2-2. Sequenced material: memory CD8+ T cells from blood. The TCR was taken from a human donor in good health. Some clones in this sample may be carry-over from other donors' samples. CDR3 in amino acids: CASSQSSGELFF. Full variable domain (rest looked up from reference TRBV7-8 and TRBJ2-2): GAGVSQSPRYKVAKRGQDVALRCDPISGHVSLFWYQQALGQGPEFLTYFQNEAQLDKSGLPSDRFFAERPEGSVSTLKIQRTQQEDSAVYLCASSQSSGELFFGEGSRLTVL.